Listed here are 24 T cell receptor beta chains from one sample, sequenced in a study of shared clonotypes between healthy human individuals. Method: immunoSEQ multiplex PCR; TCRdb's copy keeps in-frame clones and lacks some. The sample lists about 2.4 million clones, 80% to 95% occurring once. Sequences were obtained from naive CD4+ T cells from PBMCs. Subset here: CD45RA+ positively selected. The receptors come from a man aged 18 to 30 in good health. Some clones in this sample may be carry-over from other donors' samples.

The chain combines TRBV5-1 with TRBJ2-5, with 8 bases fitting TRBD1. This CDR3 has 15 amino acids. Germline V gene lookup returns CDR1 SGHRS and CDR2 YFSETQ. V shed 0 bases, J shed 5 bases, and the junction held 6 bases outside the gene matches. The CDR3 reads CASSLGQGYVETQYF. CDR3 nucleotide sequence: TGCGCCAGCAGCTTGGGACAGGGGTATGTGGAGACCCAGTACTTC.

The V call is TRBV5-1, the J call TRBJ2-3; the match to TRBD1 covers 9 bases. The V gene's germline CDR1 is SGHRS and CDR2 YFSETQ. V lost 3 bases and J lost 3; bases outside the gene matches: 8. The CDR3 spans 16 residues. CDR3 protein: CASSSTGGGQTDTQYF. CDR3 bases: TGCGCCAGCAGCTCTACAGGGGGCGGTCAGACAGATACGCAGTATTTT. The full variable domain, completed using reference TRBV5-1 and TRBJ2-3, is KAGVTQTPRYLIKTRGQQVTLSCSPISGHRSVSWYQQTPGQGLQFLFEYFSETQRNKGNFPGRFSGRQFSNSRSEMNVSTLELGDSALYLCASSSTGGGQTDTQYFGPGTRLTVL.

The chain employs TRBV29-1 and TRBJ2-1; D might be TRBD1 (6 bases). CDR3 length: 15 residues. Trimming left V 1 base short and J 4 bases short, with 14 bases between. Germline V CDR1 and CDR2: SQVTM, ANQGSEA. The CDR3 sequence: CSVEGGGYHYNEQFF. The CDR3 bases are TGCAGCGTTGAAGGAGGGGGATACCATTACAATGAGCAGTTCTTC.

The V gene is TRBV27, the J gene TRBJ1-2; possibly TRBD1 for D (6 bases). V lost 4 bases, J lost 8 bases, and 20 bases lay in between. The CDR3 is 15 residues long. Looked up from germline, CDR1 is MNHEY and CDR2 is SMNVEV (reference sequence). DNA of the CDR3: TGTGCCAGCAGTTCCCGTCCTCAACAGGGTGGCGGCTACACCTTC. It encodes CASSSRPQQGGGYTF.

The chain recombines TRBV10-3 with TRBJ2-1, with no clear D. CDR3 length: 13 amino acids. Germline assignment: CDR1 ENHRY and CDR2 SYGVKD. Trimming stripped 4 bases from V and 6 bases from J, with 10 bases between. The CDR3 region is CAISGILANEQFF. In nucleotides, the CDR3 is TGTGCCATCAGTGGAATCTTAGCCAATGAGCAGTTCTTC.

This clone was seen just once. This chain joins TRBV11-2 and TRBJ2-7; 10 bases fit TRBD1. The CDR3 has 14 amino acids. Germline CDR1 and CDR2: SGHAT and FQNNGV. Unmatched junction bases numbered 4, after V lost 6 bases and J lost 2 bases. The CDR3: CASRSGTGAYEQYF. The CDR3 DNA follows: TGTGCCAGCAGGTCCGGGACAGGGGCCTACGAGCAGTACTTC.

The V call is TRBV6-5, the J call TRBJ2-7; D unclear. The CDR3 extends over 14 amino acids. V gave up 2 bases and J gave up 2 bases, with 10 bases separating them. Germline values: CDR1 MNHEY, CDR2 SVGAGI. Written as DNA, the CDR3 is TGTGCCAGCAGTTACGAGTGGATGGCCTACGAGCAGTACTTC. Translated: CASSYEWMAYEQYF.

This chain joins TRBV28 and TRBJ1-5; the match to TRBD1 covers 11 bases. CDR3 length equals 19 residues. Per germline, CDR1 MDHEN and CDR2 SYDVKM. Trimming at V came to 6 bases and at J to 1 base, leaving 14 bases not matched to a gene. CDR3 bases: TGTGCCAGCAGCGGGACAGGGGGGCGCAGGGCTGAGAGCAATCAGCCCCAGCATTTT. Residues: CASSGTGGRRAESNQPQHF.

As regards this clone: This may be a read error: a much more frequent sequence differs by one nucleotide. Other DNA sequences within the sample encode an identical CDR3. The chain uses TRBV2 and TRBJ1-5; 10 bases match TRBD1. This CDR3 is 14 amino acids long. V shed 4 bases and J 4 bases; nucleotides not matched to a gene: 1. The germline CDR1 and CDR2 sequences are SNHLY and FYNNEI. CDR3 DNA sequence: TGTGCCAGCAGTGGGACAGGGGGAAATCAGCCCCAGCATTTT. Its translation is CASSGTGGNQPQHF.

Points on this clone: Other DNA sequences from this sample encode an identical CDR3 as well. CDR3 nucleotides: TGTGCCAGCAGCTCCGGGACTTACAATGAGCAGTTCTTC. It encodes CASSSGTYNEQFF. The V and J genes are TRBV11-3 and TRBJ2-1; TRBD2 is a possible D gene (6 bases). V gave up 4 bases and J gave up 4 bases, with 8 bases separating them. This CDR3 region has 13 residues. Looked up from germline, CDR1 is SGHNT and CDR2 is YENEEA.

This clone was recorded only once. The CDR3 sequence is CASSRRTGSYNEQFF. The CDR3 bases are TGCGCCAGCAGCCGCAGAACGGGGTCCTACAATGAGCAGTTCTTC. The chain joins TRBV5-1 to TRBJ2-1, with TRBD2 as a possible D gene (5 bases). Germline CDR1 reads SGHRS; CDR2 reads YFSETQ. The CDR3 loop spans 15 amino acids. With 4 bases removed from V and 1 base from J, the gap between germline ends came to 12 bases.

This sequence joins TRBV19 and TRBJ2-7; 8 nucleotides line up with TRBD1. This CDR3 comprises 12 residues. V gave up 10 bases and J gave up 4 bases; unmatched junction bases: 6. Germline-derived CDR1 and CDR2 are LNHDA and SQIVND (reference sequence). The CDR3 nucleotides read TGTGCCACGACAGGGGAAAAGTACGAGCAGTACTTC. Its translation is CATTGEKYEQYF. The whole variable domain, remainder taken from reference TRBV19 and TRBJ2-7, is DGGITQSPKYLFRKEGQNVTLSCEQNLNHDAMYWYRQDPGQGLRLIYYSQIVNDFQKGDIAEGYSVSREKKESFPLTVTSAQKNPTAFYLCATTGEKYEQYFGPGTRLTVT.

The chain's CDR3 is CASSFGLVAGPGGYTF. CDR3 coding DNA: TGTGCCAGCAGTTTTGGGTTGGTGGCAGGGCCGGGGGGCTACACCTTC. The rearrangement uses TRBV28 and TRBJ1-2, with TRBD1 as a possible D gene (5 bases). CDR3 length equals 16 residues. Germline CDR1 MDHEN, CDR2 SYDVKM. V dropped 3 bases and J dropped 8 bases, with 22 bases sitting between them.

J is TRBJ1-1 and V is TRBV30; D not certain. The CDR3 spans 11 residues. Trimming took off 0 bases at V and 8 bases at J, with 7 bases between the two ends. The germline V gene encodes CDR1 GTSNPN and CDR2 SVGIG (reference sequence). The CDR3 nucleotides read TGTGCCTGGAGTGTCGAGGAGGAAGCTTTCTTT. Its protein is CAWSVEEEAFF.

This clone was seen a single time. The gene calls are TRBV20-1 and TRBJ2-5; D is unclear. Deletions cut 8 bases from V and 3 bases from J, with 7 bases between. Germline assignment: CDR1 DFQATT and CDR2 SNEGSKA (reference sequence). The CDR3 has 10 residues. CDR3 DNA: TGCAGTTCTACGGAAGAGACCCAGTACTTC. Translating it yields CSSTEETQYF.

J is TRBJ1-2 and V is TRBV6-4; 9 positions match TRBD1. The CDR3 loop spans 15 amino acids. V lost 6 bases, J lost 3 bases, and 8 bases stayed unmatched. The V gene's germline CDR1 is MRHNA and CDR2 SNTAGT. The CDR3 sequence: CASRTGTGPYYGYTF. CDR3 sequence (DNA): TGTGCCAGCAGGACCGGGACAGGGCCCTACTATGGCTACACCTTC.

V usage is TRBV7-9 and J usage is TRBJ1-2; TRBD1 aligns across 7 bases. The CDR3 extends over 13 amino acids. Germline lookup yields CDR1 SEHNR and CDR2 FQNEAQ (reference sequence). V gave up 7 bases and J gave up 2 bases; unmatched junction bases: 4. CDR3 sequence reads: CASTGQANYGYTF. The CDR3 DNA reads TGTGCCAGCACCGGACAGGCCAACTATGGCTACACCTTC.

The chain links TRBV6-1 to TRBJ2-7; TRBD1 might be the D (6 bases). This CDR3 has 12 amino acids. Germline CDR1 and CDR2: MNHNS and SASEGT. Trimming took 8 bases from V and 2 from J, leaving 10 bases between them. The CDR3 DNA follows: TGTGCCAGCGCCAGGACAGCCTACGAGCAGTACTTC. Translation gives CASARTAYEQYF.

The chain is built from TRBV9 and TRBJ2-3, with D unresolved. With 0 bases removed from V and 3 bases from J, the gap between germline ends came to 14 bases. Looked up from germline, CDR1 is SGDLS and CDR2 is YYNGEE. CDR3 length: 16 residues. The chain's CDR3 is CASSVEPHPLTDTQYF. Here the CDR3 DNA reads TGTGCCAGCAGCGTAGAGCCGCACCCCTTAACAGATACGCAGTATTTT.

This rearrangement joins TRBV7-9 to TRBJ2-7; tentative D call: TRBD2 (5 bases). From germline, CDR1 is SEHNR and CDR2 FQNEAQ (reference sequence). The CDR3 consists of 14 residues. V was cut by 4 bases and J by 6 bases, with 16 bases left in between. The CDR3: CASSSQTIPSEQYF. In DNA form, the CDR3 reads TGTGCCAGCAGCTCGCAGACTATCCCCTCCGAGCAGTACTTC.

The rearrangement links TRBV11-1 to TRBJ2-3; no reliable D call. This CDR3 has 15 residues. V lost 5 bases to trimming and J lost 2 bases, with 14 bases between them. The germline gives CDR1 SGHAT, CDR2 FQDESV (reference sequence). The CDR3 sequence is CASSKRPAYTDTQYF. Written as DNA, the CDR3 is TGTGCCAGCAGCAAAAGACCGGCCTACACAGATACGCAGTATTTT.

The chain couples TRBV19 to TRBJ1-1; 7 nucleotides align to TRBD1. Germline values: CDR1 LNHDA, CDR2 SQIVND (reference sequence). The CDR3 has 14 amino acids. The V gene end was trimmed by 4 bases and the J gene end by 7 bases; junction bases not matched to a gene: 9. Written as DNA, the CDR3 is TGTGCCAGTAGTAGTCGACAGGGAGGGAGTGAAGCTTTCTTT. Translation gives CASSSRQGGSEAFF.

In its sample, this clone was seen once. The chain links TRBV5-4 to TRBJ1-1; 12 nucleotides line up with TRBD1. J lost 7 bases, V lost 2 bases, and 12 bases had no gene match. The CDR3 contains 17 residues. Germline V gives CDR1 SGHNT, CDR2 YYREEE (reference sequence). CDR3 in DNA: TGTGCCAGCAGCTTCCCGGGACAGGGGGCGGGGGTTGGTGAAGCTTTCTTT. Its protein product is CASSFPGQGAGVGEAFF.

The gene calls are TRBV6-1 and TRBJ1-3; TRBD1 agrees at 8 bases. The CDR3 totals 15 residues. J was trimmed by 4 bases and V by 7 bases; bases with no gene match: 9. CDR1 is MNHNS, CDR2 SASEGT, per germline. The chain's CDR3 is CASTLRTGLGNTIYF. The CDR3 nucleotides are TGTGCCAGCACCCTAAGGACAGGGTTAGGAAACACCATATATTTT.